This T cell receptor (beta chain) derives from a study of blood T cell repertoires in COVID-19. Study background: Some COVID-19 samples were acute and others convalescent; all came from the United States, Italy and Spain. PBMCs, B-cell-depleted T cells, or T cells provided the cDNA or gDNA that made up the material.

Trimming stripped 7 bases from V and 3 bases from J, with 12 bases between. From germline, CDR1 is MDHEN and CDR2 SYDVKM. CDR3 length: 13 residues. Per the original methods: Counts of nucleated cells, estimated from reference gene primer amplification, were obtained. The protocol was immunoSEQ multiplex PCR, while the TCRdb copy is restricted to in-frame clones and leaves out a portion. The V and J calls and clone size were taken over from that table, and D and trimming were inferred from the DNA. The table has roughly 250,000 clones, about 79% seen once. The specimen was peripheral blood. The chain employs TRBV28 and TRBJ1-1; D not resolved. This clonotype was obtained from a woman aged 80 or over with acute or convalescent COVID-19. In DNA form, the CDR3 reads TGTGCCAGCACTCCCCTATTGGACACTGAAGCTTTCTTT. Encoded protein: CASTPLLDTEAFF.